This entry is about one TCR beta chain. The study ran its PCR with 60 Vbeta and 13 Jbeta primers. The table came from immunoSEQ multiplex PCR; TCRdb's copy has only in-frame clones and leaves some out. This table has 150,000 or so clones, over 60% appearing once. The germline gives CDR1 SGHRS, CDR2 YFSETQ. With 0 bases removed from V and 2 bases from J, the gap between germline ends came to 12 bases. The CDR3 covers 16 residues. This sample stems from a study of cytomegalovirus exposure and HLA in healthy donors. This receptor was taken from a woman between 40 and 55 years old in good health and CMV-seronegative. The chain recombines TRBV5-1 with TRBJ2-1; D remains unclear. Sequenced sample: PBMCs. CDR3 residues: CASSLGPPSTYNEQFF. The CDR3 nucleotides are TGCGCCAGCAGCTTGGGTCCGCCATCTACCTACAATGAGCAGTTCTTC.